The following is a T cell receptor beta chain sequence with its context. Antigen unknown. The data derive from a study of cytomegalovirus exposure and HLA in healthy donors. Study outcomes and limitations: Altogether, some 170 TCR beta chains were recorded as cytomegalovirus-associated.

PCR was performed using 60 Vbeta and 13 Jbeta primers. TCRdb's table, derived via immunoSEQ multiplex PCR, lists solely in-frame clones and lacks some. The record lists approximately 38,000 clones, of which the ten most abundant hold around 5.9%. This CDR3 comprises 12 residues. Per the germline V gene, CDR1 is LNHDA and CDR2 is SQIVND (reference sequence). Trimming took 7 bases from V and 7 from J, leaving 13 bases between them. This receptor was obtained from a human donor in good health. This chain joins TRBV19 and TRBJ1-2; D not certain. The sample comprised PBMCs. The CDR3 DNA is TGTGCCAGTAACGGGGAGGCGGGTGGCTACACCTTC. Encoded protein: CASNGEAGGYTF.